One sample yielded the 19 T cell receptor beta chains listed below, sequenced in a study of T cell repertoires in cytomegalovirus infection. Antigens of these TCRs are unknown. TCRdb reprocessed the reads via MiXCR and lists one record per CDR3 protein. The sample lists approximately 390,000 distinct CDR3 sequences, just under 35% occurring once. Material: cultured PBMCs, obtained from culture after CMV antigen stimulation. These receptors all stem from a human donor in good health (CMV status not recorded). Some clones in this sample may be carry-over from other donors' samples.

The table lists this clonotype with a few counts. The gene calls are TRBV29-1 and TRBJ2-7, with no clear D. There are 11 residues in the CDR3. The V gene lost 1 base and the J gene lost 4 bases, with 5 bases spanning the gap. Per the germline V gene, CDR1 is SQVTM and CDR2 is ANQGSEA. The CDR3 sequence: CSVEVRYEQYF. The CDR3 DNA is TGCAGCGTTGAAGTTCGGTACGAGCAGTACTTC.

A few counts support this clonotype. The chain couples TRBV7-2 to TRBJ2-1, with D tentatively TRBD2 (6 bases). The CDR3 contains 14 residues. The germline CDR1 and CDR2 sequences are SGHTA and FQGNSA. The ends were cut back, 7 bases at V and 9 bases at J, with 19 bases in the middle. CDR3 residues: CASITGDGRGEQFF. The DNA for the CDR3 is TGTGCCAGCATTACGGGGGACGGGAGAGGTGAGCAGTTCTTC.

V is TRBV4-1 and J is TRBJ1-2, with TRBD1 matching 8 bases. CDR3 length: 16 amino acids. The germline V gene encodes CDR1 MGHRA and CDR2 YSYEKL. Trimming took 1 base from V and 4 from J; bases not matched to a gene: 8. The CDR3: CASSQVPDRALYGYTF. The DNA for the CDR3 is TGCGCCAGCAGCCAAGTCCCGGACAGGGCTCTCTATGGCTACACCTTC.

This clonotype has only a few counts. The CDR3 here is CASSFLSGRSRSGANVLTF. CDR3 nucleotide sequence: TGTGCCAGCAGCTTTTTGAGCGGGAGGTCTCGATCTGGGGCCAACGTCCTGACTTTC. The chain has TRBV7-2 and TRBJ2-6; 9 bases match TRBD2. Germline values: CDR1 SGHTA, CDR2 FQGNSA. This CDR3 region has 19 residues. Trimming at V came to 3 bases and at J to 1 base, leaving 10 bases not matched to a gene. The variable domain in full, completed from reference TRBV7-2 and TRBJ2-6, reads GAGVSQSPSNKVTEKGKDVELRCDPISGHTALYWYRQSLGQGLEFLIYFQGNSAPDKSGLPSDRFSAERTGGSVSTLTIQRTQQEDSAVYLCASSFLSGRSRSGANVLTFGAGSRLTVL.

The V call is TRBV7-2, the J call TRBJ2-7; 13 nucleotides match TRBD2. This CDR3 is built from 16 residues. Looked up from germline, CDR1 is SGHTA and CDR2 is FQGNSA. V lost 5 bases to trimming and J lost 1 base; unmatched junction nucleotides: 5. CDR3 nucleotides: TGTGCCAGCAGCGCGTGGACTAGCGGGGGATCCTACGAGCAGTACTTC. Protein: CASSAWTSGGSYEQYF.

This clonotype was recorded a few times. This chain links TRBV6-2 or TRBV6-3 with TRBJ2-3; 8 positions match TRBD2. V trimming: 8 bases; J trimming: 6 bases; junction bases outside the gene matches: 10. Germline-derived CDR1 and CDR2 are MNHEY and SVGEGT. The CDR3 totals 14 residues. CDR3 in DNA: TGTGCCAGCCGCCGGGCGGGAGGCGCGGATACGCAGTATTTT. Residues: CASRRAGGADTQYF.

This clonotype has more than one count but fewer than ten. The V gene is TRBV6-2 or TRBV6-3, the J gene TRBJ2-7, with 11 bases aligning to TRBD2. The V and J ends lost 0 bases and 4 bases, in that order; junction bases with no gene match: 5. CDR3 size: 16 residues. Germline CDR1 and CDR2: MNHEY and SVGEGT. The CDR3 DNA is TGTGCCAGCAGTTACTCGCCGACTAGCGGGAAATACGAGCAGTACGTC. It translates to CASSYSPTSGKYEQYV.

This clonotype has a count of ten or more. CDR3 sequence (DNA): TGTGCCAGCAGTGAGGGGACTAGCGGCTCCTACGAGCAGTACTTC. This encodes CASSEGTSGSYEQYF. The rearrangement links TRBV6-1 to TRBJ2-7; 11 positions match TRBD2. Germline-derived CDR1 and CDR2 are MNHNS and SASEGT. The CDR3 totals 15 residues. J gave up 0 bases and V 3 bases, and 1 base lay outside the gene matches.

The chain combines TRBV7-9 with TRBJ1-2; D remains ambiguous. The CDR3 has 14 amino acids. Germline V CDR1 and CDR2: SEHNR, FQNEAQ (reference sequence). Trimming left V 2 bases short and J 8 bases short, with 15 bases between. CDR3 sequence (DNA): TGTGCCAGCAGCTTATTCGCGCTCTTTACCGGCTACACCTTC. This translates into CASSLFALFTGYTF.

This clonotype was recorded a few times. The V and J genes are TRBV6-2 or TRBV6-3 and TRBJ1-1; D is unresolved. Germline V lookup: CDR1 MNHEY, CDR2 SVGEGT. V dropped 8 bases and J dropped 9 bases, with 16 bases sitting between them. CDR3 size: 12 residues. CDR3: CASRLDPGKAFF. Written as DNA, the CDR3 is TGTGCCAGCCGGTTGGACCCGGGGAAAGCTTTCTTT.

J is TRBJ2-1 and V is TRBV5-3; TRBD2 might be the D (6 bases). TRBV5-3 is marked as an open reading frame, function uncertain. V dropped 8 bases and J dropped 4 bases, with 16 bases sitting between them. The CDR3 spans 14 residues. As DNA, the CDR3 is TGTGCCAGTGAGGATAGCGGAGGATACAATGAGCAGTTCTTC. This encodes CASEDSGGYNEQFF.

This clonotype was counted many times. CDR3 nucleotides: TGTGCCAGCAGTTTTGGCCAGGGTCCAAGGGTTGCTGAAGCTTTCTTT. It is translated as CASSFGQGPRVAEAFF. The chain has TRBV12-3 or TRBV12-4 and TRBJ1-1, with D perhaps TRBD1 (5 bases). The CDR3 spans 16 residues. V lost 3 bases and J lost 6, with 20 bases in between.

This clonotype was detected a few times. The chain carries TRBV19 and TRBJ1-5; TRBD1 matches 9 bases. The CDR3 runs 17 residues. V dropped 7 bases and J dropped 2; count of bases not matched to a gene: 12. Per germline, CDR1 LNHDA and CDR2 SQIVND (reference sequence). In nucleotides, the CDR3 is TGTGCCAGTACCATATCCGGGACAGGGCTTCGCAATCAGCCCCAGCATTTT. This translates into CASTISGTGLRNQPQHF.

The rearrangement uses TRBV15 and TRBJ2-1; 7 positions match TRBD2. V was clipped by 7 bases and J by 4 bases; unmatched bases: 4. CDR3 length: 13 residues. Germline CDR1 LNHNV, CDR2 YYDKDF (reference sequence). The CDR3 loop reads CATNRGGYNEQFF. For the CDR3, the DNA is TGTGCCACCAACCGCGGGGGTTACAATGAGCAGTTCTTC.

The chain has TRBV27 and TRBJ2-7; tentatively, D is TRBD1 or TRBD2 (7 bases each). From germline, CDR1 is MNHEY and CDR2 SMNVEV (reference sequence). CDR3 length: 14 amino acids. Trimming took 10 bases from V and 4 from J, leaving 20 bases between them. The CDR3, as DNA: TGTGCCACCTCCCTAGGGGGCGGGAGTTACGAGCAGTACTTC. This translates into CATSLGGGSYEQYF.

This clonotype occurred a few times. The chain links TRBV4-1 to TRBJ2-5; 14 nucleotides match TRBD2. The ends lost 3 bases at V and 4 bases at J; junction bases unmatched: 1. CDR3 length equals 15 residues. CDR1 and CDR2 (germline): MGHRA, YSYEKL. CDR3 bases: TGCGCCAGCAGCCAGGGACTAGCGGGAGCAGAGACCCAGTACTTC. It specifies CASSQGLAGAETQYF.

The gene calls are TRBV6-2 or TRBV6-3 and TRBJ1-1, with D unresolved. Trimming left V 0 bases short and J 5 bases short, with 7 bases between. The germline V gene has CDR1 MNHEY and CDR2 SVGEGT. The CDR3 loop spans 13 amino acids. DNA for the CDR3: TGTGCCAGCAGTTACTCGGCCCAGACTGAAGCTTTCTTT. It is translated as CASSYSAQTEAFF.

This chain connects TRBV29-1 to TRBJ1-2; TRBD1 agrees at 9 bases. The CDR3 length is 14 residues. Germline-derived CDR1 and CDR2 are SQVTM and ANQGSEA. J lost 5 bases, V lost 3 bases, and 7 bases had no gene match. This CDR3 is CSVEGTGRGYGYTF. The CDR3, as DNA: TGCAGCGTTGAGGGGACAGGGAGGGGGTATGGCTACACCTTC.

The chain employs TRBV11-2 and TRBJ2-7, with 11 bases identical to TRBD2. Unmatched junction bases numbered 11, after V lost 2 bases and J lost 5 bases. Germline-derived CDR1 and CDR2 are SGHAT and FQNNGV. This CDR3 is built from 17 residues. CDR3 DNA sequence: TGTGCCAGCAGCTTACGCATTAGCGGGAGGGCCCTCGACGAGCAGTACTTC. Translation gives CASSLRISGRALDEQYF.